This paragraph covers one T cell receptor beta chain sequence. What it recognizes is unknown. This sample is part of a study of T cell repertoires in ileal Crohn's disease. Patients were adults with ileal or ileocolonic Crohn's disease needing resection. Findings and limits, study-wide: Compared with non-smokers, active smokers at surgery showed more clonal expansions.

Measured with immunoSEQ multiplex PCR; TCRdb has only the in-frame clones, and not every one. The sample shows several thousand clones, 81% of them seen only once. CDR3 length: 14 residues. With V trimmed by 6 bases and J by 6 bases, 10 bases remained unmatched. Germline-derived CDR1 and CDR2 are SNHLY and FYNNEI. This TCR derives from an adult with Crohn's disease. Sequenced material: ileal tissue. The rearrangement joins TRBV2 to TRBJ1-1, with 7 nucleotides matching TRBD1. CDR3 sequence reads: CASRYRQGDSEAFF. The CDR3, as DNA: TGTGCCAGCAGATACCGACAGGGTGATTCTGAAGCTTTCTTT.